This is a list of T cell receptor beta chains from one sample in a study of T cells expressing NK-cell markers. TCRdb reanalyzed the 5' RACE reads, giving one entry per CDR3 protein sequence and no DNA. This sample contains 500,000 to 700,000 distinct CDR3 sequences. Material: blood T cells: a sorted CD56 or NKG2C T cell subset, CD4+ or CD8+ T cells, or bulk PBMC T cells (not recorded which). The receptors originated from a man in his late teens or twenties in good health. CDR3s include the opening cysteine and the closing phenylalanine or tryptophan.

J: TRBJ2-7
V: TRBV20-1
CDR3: CSARGDRGRYEQYF

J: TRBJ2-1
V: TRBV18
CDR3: CASSPPTGTGEYNEQFF

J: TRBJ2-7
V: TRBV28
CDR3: CASSSLYSDRASYEQYF

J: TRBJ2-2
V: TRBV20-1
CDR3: CSANSRSSASGELFF

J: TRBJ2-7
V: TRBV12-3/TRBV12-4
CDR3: CASSLREGAPYEQYF

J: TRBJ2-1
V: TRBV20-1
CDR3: CSARGPVLGFF

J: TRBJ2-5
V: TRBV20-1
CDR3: CSAHRMTAYQETQYF

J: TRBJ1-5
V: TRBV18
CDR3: CASSRTGSSDQPQHF

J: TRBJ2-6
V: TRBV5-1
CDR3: CASTQDWANVLTF

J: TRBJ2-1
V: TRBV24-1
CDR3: CATSDRVGEQFF

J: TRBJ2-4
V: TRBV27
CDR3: CASSFLESLAKNIQYF

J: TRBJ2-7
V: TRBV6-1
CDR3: CASRRDASRVEQYF

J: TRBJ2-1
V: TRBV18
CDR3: CASSPASGSSEQFF

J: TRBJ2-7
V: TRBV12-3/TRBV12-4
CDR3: CASREARPRIEQYF

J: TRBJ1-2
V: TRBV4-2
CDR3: CASSQDSTGGSYTF

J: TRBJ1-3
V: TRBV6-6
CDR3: CASGGGNTIYF

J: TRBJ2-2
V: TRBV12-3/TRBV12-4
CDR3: CASSFTATSGTGELFF

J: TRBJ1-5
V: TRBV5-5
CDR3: CASSLDWTGGYQPQHF

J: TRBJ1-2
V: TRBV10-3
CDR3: CAISESIRLNYGYTF

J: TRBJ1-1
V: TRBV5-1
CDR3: CASSLAGRTEAFF